This T cell receptor (beta chain) appears in the sequencing data of a study of PD-1 blockade in classical Hodgkin lymphoma. This sample's time point: cycle 4 day 1 (C4D1), after five to seven weeks of nivolumab. The patients all showed relapse after autologous stem cell transplantation, while their brentuximab vedotin exposure varied. The protocol was immunoSEQ multiplex PCR, while the TCRdb copy is restricted to in-frame clones and leaves out a portion. The sample carries 80,000 to 100,000 clones, roughly 91% recorded once. Germline CDR1 and CDR2: SEHNR and FQNEAQ (reference sequence). Unmatched junction bases numbered 4, after V lost 5 bases and J lost 1 base. CDR3 length: 17 residues.

This chain connects TRBV7-9 to TRBJ2-6; TRBD1 matches 11 bases. The sequences come from peripheral blood mononuclear cells (PBMCs), collected before the fourth cycle of nivolumab. This TCR came from a human donor with classical Hodgkin lymphoma. This chain's CDR3 is CASSLGTGGSGANVLTF. Written as DNA, the CDR3 is TGTGCCAGCAGCCTCGGGACAGGGGGGTCTGGGGCCAACGTCCTGACTTTC.